This T cell receptor (beta chain) was profiled in a study of OX40 agonist ivuxolimab in advanced cancers. Study-level background: Partial responses were seen in three patients, one with hepatocellular carcinoma and two with cutaneous melanoma.

TCRdb's table, derived via immunoSEQ multiplex PCR, lists solely in-frame clones and lacks some. The sample lists 55,000 to 70,000 clones; around 81% were seen once. The CDR3 has 16 residues. Germline CDR1 reads MGHRA; CDR2 reads YSYEKL. Trimming pared 5 bases from V and 0 bases from J, leaving 15 bases between. This chain links TRBV4-1 with TRBJ2-3; the D gene could be TRBD1 or TRBD2 (5 bases each). This TCR came from an adult with an advanced solid tumor such as melanoma, head and neck, liver or kidney cancer. The sample consisted of CD4+ or CD8+ T cells sorted from blood, taken in a trial of the OX40 agonist ivuxolimab. The CDR3 loop is CASSYRDGSSTDTQYF. The CDR3 DNA reads as TGCGCCAGCAGCTATCGGGACGGATCTAGCACAGATACGCAGTATTTT.